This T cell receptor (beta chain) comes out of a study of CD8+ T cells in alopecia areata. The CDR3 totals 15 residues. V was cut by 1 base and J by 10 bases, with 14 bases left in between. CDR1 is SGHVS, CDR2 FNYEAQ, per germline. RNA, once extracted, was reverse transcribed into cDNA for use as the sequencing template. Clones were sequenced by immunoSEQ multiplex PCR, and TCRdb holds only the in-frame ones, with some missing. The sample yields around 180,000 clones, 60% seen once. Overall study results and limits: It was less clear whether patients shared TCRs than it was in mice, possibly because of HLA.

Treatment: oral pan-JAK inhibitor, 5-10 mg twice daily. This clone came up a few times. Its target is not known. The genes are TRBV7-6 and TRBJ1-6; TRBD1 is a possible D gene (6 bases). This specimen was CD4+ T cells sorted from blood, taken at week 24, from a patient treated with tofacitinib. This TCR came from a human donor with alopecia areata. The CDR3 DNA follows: TGTGCCAGCAGCTTAGAACGCACAGGGAACTCACCCCTCCACTTT. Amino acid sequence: CASSLERTGNSPLHF.